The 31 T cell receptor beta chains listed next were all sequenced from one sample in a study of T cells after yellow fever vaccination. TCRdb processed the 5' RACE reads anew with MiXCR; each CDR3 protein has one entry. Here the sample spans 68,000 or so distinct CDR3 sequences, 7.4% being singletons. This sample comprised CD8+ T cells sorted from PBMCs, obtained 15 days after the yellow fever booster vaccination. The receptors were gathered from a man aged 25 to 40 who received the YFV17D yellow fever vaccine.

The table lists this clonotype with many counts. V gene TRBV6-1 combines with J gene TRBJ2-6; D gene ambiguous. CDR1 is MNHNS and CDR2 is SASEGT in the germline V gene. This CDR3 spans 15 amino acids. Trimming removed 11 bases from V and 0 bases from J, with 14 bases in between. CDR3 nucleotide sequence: TGTGCCTCAACCTCGGCACTCTCTGGGGCCAACGTCCTGACTTTC. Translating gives CASTSALSGANVLTF.

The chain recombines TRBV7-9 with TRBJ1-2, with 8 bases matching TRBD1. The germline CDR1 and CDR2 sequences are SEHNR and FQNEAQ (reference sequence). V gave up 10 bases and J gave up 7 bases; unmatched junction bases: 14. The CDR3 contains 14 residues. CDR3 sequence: CATITDRAPFGYTF. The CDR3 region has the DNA TGTGCCACCATAACGGACAGGGCACCTTTTGGCTACACCTTC.

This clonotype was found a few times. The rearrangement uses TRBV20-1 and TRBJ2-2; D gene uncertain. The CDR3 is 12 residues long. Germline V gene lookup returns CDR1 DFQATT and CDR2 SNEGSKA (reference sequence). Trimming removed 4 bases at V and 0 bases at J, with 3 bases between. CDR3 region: CSAITNTGELFF. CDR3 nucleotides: TGCAGTGCTATCACGAACACCGGGGAGCTGTTTTTT.

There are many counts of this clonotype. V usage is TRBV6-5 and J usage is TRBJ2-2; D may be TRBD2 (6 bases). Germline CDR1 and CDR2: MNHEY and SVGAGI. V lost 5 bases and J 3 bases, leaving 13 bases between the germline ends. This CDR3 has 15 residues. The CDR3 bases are TGTGCCAGCAGTACGTGGGACTTCCACACCGGGGAGCTGTTTTTT. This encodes CASSTWDFHTGELFF.

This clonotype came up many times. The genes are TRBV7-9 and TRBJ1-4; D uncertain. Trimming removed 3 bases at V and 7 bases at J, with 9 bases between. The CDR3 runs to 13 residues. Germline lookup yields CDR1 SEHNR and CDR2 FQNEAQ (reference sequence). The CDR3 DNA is TGTGCCAGCAGCTTTGTGGGTATTGAAAAACTGTTTTTT. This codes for CASSFVGIEKLFF. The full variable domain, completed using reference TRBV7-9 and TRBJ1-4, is DTGVSQNPRHKITKRGQNVTFRCDPISEHNRLYWYRQTLGQGPEFLTYFQNEAQLEKSRLLSDRFSAERPKGSFSTLEIQRTEQGDSAMYLCASSFVGIEKLFFGSGTQLSVL.

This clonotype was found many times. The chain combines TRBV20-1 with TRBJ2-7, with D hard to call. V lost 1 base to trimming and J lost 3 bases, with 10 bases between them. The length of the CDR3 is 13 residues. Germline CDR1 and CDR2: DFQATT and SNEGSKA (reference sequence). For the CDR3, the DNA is TGCAGTGCTAGAGGCAGGCATCGCTACGAGCAGTACTTC. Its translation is CSARGRHRYEQYF.

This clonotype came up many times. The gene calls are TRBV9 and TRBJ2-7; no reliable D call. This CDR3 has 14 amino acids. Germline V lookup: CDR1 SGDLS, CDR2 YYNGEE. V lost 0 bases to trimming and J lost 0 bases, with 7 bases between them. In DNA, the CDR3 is TGTGCCAGCAGCGTAGGAGATAGCTCCTACGAGCAGTACTTC. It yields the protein CASSVGDSSYEQYF.

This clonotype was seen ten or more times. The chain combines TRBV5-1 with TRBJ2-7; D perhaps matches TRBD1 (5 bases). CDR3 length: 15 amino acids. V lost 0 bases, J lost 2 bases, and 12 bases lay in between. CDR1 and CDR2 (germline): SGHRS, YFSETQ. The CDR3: CASSLDTGSPYEQYF. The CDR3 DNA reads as TGCGCCAGCAGCTTGGATACAGGTTCGCCCTACGAGCAGTACTTC.

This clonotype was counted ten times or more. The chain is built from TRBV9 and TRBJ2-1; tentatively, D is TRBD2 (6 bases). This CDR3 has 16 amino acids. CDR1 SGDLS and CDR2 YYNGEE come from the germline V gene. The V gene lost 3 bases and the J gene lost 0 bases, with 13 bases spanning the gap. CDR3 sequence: CASSAAGTVSYNEQFF. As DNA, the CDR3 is TGTGCCAGCAGCGCGGCCGGGACTGTCTCCTACAATGAGCAGTTCTTC.

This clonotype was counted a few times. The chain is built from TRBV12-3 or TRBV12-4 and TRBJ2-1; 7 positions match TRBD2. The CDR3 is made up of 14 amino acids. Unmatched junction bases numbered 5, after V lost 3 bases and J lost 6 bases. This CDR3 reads CASSFQGGRNEQFF. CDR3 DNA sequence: TGTGCCAGCAGTTTCCAGGGAGGGCGCAATGAGCAGTTCTTC.

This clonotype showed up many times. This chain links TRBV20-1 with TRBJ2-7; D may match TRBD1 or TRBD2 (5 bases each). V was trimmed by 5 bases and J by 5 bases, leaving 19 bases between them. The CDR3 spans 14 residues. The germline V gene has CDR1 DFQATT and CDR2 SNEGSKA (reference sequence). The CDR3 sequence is CSALGSVRDDEQYF. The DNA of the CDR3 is TGCAGTGCTCTCGGCTCTGTTAGGGACGACGAGCAGTACTTC.

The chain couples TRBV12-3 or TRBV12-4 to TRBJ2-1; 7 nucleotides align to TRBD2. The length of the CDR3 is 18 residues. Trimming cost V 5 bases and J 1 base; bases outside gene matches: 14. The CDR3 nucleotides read TGTGCCAGCAGTGGACTAGAGAGTGCCCATAAGTCCTACAATGAGCAGTTCTTC. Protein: CASSGLESAHKSYNEQFF.

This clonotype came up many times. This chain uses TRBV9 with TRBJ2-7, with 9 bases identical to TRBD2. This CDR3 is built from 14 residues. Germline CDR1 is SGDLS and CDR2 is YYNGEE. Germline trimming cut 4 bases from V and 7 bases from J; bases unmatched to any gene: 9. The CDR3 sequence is CASSSGLATREQYF. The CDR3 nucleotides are TGTGCCAGCAGCTCGGGACTAGCCACGAGGGAGCAGTACTTC.

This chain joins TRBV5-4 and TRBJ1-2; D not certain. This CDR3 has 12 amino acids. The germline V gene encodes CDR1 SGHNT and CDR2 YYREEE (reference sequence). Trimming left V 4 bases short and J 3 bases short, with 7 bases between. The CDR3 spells CASSPDDYGYTF. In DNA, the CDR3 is TGTGCCAGCAGCCCGGACGACTATGGCTACACCTTC.

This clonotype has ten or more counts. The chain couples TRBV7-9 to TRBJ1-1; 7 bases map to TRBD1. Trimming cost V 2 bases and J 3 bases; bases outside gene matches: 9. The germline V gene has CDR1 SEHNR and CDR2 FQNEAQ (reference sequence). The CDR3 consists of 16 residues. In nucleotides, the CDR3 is TGTGCCAGCAGCTTAAGGCAGGGGGTCCCTGACACTGAAGCTTTCTTT. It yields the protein CASSLRQGVPDTEAFF.

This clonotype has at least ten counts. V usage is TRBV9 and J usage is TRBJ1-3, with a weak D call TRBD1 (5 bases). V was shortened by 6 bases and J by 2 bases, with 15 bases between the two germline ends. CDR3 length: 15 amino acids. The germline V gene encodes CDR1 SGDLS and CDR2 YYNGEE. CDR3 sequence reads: CASTSGTTPGNTIYF. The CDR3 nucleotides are TGTGCCAGCACCTCCGGGACCACCCCTGGAAACACCATATATTTT.

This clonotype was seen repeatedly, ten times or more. This CDR3 is CSVEGGSEGYEQYF. Here the CDR3 DNA reads TGCAGCGTTGAAGGGGGTTCCGAAGGGTACGAGCAGTACTTC. The rearrangement links TRBV29-1 to TRBJ2-7; no definite D call. V gave up 1 base and J gave up 4 bases, with 14 bases separating them. Germline CDR1 reads SQVTM; CDR2 reads ANQGSEA. This CDR3 is 14 amino acids long.

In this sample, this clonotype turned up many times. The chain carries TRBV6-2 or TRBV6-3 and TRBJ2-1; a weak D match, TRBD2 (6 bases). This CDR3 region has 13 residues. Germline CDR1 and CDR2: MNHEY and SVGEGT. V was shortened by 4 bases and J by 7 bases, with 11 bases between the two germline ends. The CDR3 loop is CASSSEGKNEQFF. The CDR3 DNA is TGTGCCAGCAGTTCGGAGGGAAAAAATGAGCAGTTCTTC.

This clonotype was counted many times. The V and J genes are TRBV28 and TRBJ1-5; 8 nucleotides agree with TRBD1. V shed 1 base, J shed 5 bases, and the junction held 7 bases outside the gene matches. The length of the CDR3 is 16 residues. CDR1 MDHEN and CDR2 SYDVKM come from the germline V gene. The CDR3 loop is CASSLFGQGGYQPQHF. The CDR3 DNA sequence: TGTGCCAGCAGTTTATTCGGACAGGGCGGGTATCAGCCCCAGCATTTT. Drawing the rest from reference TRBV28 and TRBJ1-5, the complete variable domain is DVKVTQSSRYLVKRTGEKVFLECVQDMDHENMFWYRQDPGLGLRLIYFSYDVKMKEKGDIPEGYSVSREKKERFSLILESASTNQTSMYLCASSLFGQGGYQPQHFGDGTRLSIL.

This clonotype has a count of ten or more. The CDR3 spells CASSLGTSDGTQYF. CDR3 nucleotides: TGCGCCAGCAGCTTGGGGACTAGCGATGGCACGCAGTATTTT. The rearrangement uses TRBV5-1 and TRBJ2-3, with 9 positions matching TRBD2. There are 14 residues in the CDR3. Germline CDR1 and CDR2: SGHRS and YFSETQ. Losses at the gene ends were 0 bases for V and 9 bases for J; bases not matched to a gene: 5. Based on the CDR3 plus reference TRBV5-1 and TRBJ2-3, the full variable domain is KAGVTQTPRYLIKTRGQQVTLSCSPISGHRSVSWYQQTPGQGLQFLFEYFSETQRNKGNFPGRFSGRQFSNSRSEMNVSTLELGDSALYLCASSLGTSDGTQYFGPGTRLTVL.

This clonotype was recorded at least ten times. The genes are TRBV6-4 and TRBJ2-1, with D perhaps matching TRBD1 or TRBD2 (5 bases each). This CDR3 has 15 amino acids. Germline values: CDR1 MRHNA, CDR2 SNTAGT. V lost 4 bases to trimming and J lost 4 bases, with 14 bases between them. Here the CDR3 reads CASSGDPGAYNEQFF. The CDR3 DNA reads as TGTGCCAGCAGTGGGGACCCTGGGGCTTACAATGAGCAGTTCTTC.

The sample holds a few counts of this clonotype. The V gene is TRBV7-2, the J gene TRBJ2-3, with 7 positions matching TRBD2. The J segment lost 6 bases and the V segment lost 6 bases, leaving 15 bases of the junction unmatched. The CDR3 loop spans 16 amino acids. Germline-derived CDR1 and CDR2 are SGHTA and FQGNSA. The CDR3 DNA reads TGTGCCAGCAGATCAGAAGGACTAGACGGCTCCGATACGCAGTATTTT. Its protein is CASRSEGLDGSDTQYF. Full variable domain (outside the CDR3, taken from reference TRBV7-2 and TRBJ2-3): GAGVSQSPSNKVTEKGKDVELRCDPISGHTALYWYRQSLGQGLEFLIYFQGNSAPDKSGLPSDRFSAERTGGSVSTLTIQRTQQEDSAVYLCASRSEGLDGSDTQYFGPGTRLTVL.

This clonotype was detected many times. CDR3 in DNA: TGTGCCAGTAGTATAGAGGGGAACACTGAAGCTTTCTTT. It specifies CASSIEGNTEAFF. The chain couples TRBV19 to TRBJ1-1; no firm D call. V was clipped by 0 bases and J by 1 base, with 3 bases between them. This CDR3 has 13 residues. Germline V CDR1 and CDR2: LNHDA, SQIVND (reference sequence).

Here the CDR3 reads CSAEIAGTGSYNEQFF. The CDR3 region has the DNA TGCAGTGCAGAAATCGCCGGGACAGGCTCCTACAATGAGCAGTTCTTC. This chain joins TRBV20-1 and TRBJ2-1; 8 positions match TRBD1. The CDR3 is made up of 16 amino acids. Germline V CDR1 and CDR2: DFQATT, SNEGSKA (reference sequence). The junction had 10 bases not matched to a gene; V was cut back by 6 bases and J by 0 bases.

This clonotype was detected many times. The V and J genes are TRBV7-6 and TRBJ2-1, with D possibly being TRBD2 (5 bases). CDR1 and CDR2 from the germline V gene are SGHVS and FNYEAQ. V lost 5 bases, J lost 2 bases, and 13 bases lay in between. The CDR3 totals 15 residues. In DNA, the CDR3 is TGTGCCAGCAGCCCCGGCAACGGGGCCTACAATGAGCAGTTCTTC. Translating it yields CASSPGNGAYNEQFF.

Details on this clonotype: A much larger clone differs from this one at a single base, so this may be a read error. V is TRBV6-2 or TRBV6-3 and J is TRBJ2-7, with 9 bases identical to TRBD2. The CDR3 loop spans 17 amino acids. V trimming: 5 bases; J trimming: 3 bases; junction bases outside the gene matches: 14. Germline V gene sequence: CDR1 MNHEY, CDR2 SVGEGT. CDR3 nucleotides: TGTGCCAGCAGTCCTCATCTGTCTAGCGGGGCGCACTACGAGCAGTACTTC. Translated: CASSPHLSSGAHYEQYF.

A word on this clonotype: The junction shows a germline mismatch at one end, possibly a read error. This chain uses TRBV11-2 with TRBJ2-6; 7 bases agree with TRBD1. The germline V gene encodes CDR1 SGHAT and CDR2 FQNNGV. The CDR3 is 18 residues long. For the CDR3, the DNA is TGTGCCAGCAGCTTGACCGGACAGGAGTTCTCTGGGGCTAACGTCCTGACTTTC. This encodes CASSLTGQEFSGANVLTF. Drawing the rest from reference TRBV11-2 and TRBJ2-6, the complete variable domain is EAGVAQSPRYKIIEKRQSVAFWCNPISGHATLYWYQQILGQGPKLLIQFQNNGVVDDSQLPKDRFSAERLKGVDSTLKIQPAKLEDSAVYLCASSLTGQEFSGANVLTFGAGSRLTVL.

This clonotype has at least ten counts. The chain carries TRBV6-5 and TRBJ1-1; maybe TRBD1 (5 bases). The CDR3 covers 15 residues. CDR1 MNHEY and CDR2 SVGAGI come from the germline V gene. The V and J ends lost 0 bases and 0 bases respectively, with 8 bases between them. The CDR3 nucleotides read TGTGCCAGCAGTTACTCGACAGTAATGAACACTGAAGCTTTCTTT. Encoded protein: CASSYSTVMNTEAFF.

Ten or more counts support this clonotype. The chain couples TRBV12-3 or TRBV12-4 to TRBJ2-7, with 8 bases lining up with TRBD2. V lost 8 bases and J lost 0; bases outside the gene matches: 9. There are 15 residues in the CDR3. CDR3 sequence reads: CASLYRAGGSYEQYF. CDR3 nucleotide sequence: TGTGCCAGCTTATATCGGGCGGGAGGCTCCTACGAGCAGTACTTC.

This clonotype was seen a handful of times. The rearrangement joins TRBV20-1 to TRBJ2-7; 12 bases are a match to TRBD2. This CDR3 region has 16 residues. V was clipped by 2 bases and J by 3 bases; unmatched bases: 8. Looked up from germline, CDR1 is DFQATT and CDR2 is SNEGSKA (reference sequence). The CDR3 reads CSARSGTSGYFYEQYF. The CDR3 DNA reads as TGCAGTGCTAGATCCGGGACTAGCGGGTATTTCTACGAGCAGTACTTC.

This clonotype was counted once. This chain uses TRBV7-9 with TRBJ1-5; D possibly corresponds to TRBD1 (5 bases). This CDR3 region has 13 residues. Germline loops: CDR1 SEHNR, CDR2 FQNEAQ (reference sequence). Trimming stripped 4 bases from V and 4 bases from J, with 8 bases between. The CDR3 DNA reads TGTGCCAGCAGCTCGGGGACTAATCAGCCCCAGCATTTT. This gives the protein CASSSGTNQPQHF.